The 18 T cell receptor beta chains presented below share a single source sample, sequenced in a study of T cell changes during pregnancy in multiple sclerosis. The repertoire was sequenced with immunoSEQ multiplex PCR; TCRdb's copy has only in-frame clones and lacks some. This sample has 35,000 to 55,000 clones, with over 90% found just once. The sample in question was peripheral blood, obtained in the third trimester of pregnancy. The receptors come from a female donor with multiple sclerosis, enrolled in a pregnancy study.

The chain employs TRBV19 and TRBJ2-3; 8 bases are shared with TRBD2. The junction had 7 bases not matched to a gene; V was cut back by 2 bases and J by 3 bases. This CDR3 has 16 amino acids. Germline assignment: CDR1 LNHDA and CDR2 SQIVND (reference sequence). CDR3 loop: CASSIPGRALTDTQYF. The CDR3 coding sequence is TGTGCCAGTAGTATACCCGGGAGGGCCTTGACAGATACGCAGTATTTT.

The chain carries TRBV4-2 and TRBJ1-4; no definite D call. The length of the CDR3 is 15 residues. Between the trimmed V and J ends, which lost 0 bases and 3 bases, there was a span of 8 bases. CDR1 is LGHNA, CDR2 YNFKEQ, per germline. For the CDR3, the DNA is TGTGCCAGCAGCCAAGATCCCTTATCTAATGAAAAACTGTTTTTT. It translates to CASSQDPLSNEKLFF.

CDR3 region: CASSVGGVENTEAFF. CDR3 DNA sequence: TGTGCCAGCAGCGTAGGGGGGGTTGAGAACACTGAAGCTTTCTTT. This sequence joins TRBV9 and TRBJ1-1; tentatively, D is TRBD1 (5 bases). CDR3 length: 15 residues. Germline lookup yields CDR1 SGDLS and CDR2 YYNGEE. Trimming stripped 0 bases from V and 1 base from J, with 10 bases between. The complete variable domain, with remaining parts taken from reference TRBV9 and TRBJ1-1, reads DSGVTQTPKHLITATGQRVTLRCSPRSGDLSVYWYQQSLDQGLQFLIQYYNGEERAKGNILERFSAQQFPDLHSELNLSSLELGDSALYFCASSVGGVENTEAFFGQGTRLTVV.

The rearrangement uses TRBV29-1 and TRBJ2-5, with D maybe TRBD2 (6 bases). The CDR3 sequence is 18 residues long. Looked up from germline, CDR1 is SQVTM and CDR2 is ANQGSEA. V shed 4 bases and J shed 1 base, with 25 bases lying between them. The CDR3 DNA reads TGCAGCGTTGCCTACCTCGTGTCGCGGGGTTTGGCCCAAGAGACCCAGTACTTC. Translated, it gives CSVAYLVSRGLAQETQYF.

The chain links TRBV4-2 to TRBJ2-7; a weak D match, TRBD2 (5 bases). Trimming took off 0 bases at V and 0 bases at J, with 12 bases between the two ends. The CDR3 length is 16 residues. CDR1 and CDR2 (germline): LGHNA, YNFKEQ. The CDR3 spells CASSQEAGTSSYEQYF. The DNA of the CDR3 is TGTGCCAGCAGCCAAGAGGCAGGTACTAGCTCCTACGAGCAGTACTTC.

This clone occurred once. The chain links TRBV19 to TRBJ1-2; D remains ambiguous. The germline V gene has CDR1 LNHDA and CDR2 SQIVND (reference sequence). Trimming took 1 base from V and 4 from J, leaving 10 bases between them. CDR3 length equals 14 residues. DNA for the CDR3: TGTGCCAGTAGTATAGGCGGGGATCCCTATGGCTACACCTTC. Translation gives CASSIGGDPYGYTF.

The V call is TRBV19, the J call TRBJ2-6; 9 nucleotides align to TRBD2. The CDR3 has 17 residues. With 6 bases clipped from V and 4 bases from J, the junction kept 10 bases outside the gene matches. The germline CDR1 and CDR2 sequences are LNHDA and SQIVND (reference sequence). The DNA of the CDR3 is TGTGCCAGTAGCTCTCCGGGACTAGCTGCCGGGGCCAACGTCCTGACTTTC. It specifies CASSSPGLAAGANVLTF.

The rearrangement joins TRBV19 to TRBJ2-1; TRBD1 might be the D (5 bases). Trimming removed 3 bases from V and 10 bases from J, with 10 bases in between. Germline values: CDR1 LNHDA, CDR2 SQIVND (reference sequence). The CDR3 length is 12 residues. CDR3 in amino acids: CASSINRNEQFF. The CDR3 bases are TGTGCCAGTAGTATTAACAGGAACGAGCAGTTCTTC.

The V and J genes are TRBV29-1 and TRBJ2-1; TRBD2 aligns across 12 bases. This CDR3 is 13 amino acids long. The germline CDR1 and CDR2 sequences are SQVTM and ANQGSEA. V shed 8 bases, J shed 5 bases, and the junction held 4 bases outside the gene matches. The CDR3 loop reads CSLGLAGHNEQFF. In DNA, the CDR3 is TGCAGCTTAGGACTAGCGGGGCACAATGAGCAGTTCTTC.

The chain has TRBV2 and TRBJ2-7, with D possibly matching TRBD1 (6 bases). Germline V gives CDR1 SNHLY, CDR2 FYNNEI. V shed 7 bases and J shed 0 bases, with 10 bases lying between them. The CDR3 has 13 residues. CDR3 DNA sequence: TGTGCCAGCATGAGGACAGACTCCTACGAGCAGTACTTC. Amino acids: CASMRTDSYEQYF. The full variable domain, rest sourced from reference TRBV2 and TRBJ2-7, is EPEVTQTPSHQVTQMGQEVILRCVPISNHLYFYWYRQILGQKVEFLVSFYNNEISEKSEIFDDQFSVERPDGSNFTLKIRSTKLEDSAMYFCASMRTDSYEQYFGPGTRLTVT.

This rearrangement joins TRBV2 to TRBJ1-5; TRBD1 matches 10 bases. The J segment lost 1 base and the V segment lost 7 bases, leaving 4 bases of the junction unmatched. The CDR3 is made up of 15 amino acids. Germline CDR1 is SNHLY and CDR2 is FYNNEI. In nucleotides, the CDR3 is TGTGCCAGCACCCGGGGACAGGGGAGCAATCAGCCCCAGCATTTT. Translation: CASTRGQGSNQPQHF.

The chain joins TRBV5-1 to TRBJ2-7, with D perhaps matching TRBD2 (5 bases). The ends were cut back, 0 bases at V and 5 bases at J, with 12 bases in the middle. The CDR3 loop spans 14 amino acids. In germline, CDR1 is SGHRS, CDR2 YFSETQ. CDR3 residues: CASSLERGSHEQYF. The CDR3 nucleotides read TGCGCCAGCAGCTTGGAGCGAGGGTCCCACGAGCAGTACTTC.

The rearrangement links TRBV4-3 to TRBJ1-3; TRBD1 is a possible D gene (6 bases). Germline CDR1 LGHNA, CDR2 YSLEER. V lost 0 bases to trimming and J lost 4 bases, with 16 bases between them. This CDR3 is built from 17 residues. In nucleotides, the CDR3 is TGCGCCAGCAGCCAAGACCTCCTCCGCCAGGGGGGAAACACCATATATTTT. Translating gives CASSQDLLRQGGNTIYF.

The count of this clone is one. The chain has TRBV13 and TRBJ2-1; TRBD2 aligns across 15 bases. Germline V CDR1 and CDR2: PRHDT, FYEKMQ (reference sequence). J was trimmed by 9 bases and V by 5 bases; bases with no gene match: 11. CDR3 length: 17 residues. The DNA for the CDR3 is TGTGCCAGCAGCCCCACCATAGGGACTAGCGGGGGGAGTGAGCAGTTCTTC. It translates to CASSPTIGTSGGSEQFF.

The chain employs TRBV28 and TRBJ2-2; 8 bases align to TRBD2. Per the germline V gene, CDR1 is MDHEN and CDR2 is SYDVKM. J gave up 2 bases and V 3 bases, and 5 bases lay outside the gene matches. The CDR3 totals 16 residues. The CDR3 protein is CASSFPGGPNTGELFF. In DNA, the CDR3 is TGTGCCAGCAGTTTCCCGGGGGGGCCTAACACCGGGGAGCTGTTTTTT. Looking up the rest from reference TRBV28 and TRBJ2-2 gives the full variable domain: DVKVTQSSRYLVKRTGEKVFLECVQDMDHENMFWYRQDPGLGLRLIYFSYDVKMKEKGDIPEGYSVSREKKERFSLILESASTNQTSMYLCASSFPGGPNTGELFFGEGSRLTVL.

The rearrangement links TRBV19 to TRBJ2-4; TRBD2 agrees at 8 bases. CDR3 length: 16 amino acids. V gave up 8 bases and J gave up 0 bases; unmatched junction bases: 9. Germline loops: CDR1 LNHDA, CDR2 SQIVND (reference sequence). The CDR3, as DNA: TGTGCCAGTTCCAGCGGGGGTCTTCTAGCCAAAAACATTCAGTACTTC. Protein product: CASSSGGLLAKNIQYF.

The V gene is TRBV29-1, the J gene TRBJ2-1; possibly TRBD1 for D (6 bases). This CDR3 region has 13 residues. Germline assignment: CDR1 SQVTM and CDR2 ANQGSEA. Trimming left V 3 bases short and J 4 bases short, with 10 bases between. This CDR3 is CSVDGGRYNEQFF. The CDR3 DNA is TGCAGCGTTGATGGGGGCAGGTACAATGAGCAGTTCTTC.

The rearrangement joins TRBV7-8 to TRBJ2-1, with TRBD2 matching 12 bases. CDR1 SGHVS and CDR2 FQNEAQ come from the germline V gene. This CDR3 comprises 19 residues. Trimming removed 4 bases from V and 0 bases from J; junction bases left unmatched: 10. This CDR3 reads CASSSLGLAGGTSYNEQFF. The CDR3 region has the DNA TGTGCCAGCAGCTCGTTGGGGCTAGCGGGAGGGACCTCCTACAATGAGCAGTTCTTC.